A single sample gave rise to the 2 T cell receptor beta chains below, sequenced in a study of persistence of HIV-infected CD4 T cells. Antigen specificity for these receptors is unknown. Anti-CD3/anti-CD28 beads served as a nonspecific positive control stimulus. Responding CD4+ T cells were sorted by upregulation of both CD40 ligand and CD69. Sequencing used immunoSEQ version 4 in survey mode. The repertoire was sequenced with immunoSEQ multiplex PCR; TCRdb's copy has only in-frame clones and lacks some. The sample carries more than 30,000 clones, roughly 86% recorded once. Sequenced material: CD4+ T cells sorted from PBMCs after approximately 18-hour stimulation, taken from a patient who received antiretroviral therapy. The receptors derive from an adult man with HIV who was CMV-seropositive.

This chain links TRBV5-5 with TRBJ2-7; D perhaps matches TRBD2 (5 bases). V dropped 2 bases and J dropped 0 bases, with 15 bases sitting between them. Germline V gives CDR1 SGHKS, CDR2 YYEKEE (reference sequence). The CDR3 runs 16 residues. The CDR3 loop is CASSLAFGLSSYEQYF. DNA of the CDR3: TGTGCCAGCAGCTTAGCATTTGGACTGAGCTCCTACGAGCAGTACTTC.

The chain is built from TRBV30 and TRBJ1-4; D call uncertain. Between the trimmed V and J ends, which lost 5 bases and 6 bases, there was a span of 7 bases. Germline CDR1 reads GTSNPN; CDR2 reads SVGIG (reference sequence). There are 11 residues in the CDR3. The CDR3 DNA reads TGTGCCTGGGGCGGGGATGAAAAACTGTTTTTT. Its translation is CAWGGDEKLFF.